These 16 T cell receptor beta chains were sequenced from one sample in a study of blood T cell repertoires in COVID-19. Measured with immunoSEQ multiplex PCR; TCRdb has only the in-frame clones, and not every one. The sample includes 110,000 or so clones, roughly 85% seen only once; the top ten take about 13%. Source material: peripheral blood. The receptors stem from a human donor in a cohort sampled during active COVID-19.

V gene TRBV15 combines with J gene TRBJ2-1; 12 bases are shared with TRBD1. Germline V gives CDR1 LNHNV, CDR2 YYDKDF (reference sequence). This CDR3 comprises 19 residues. V was pared by 5 bases and J by 9 bases, with 20 bases of the junction left unmatched. CDR3 amino acids: CATSGLGTGGSWRQGEQFF. CDR3 in DNA: TGTGCCACCAGCGGTTTAGGGACAGGGGGCTCCTGGCGGCAAGGTGAGCAGTTCTTC. The variable domain in full, completed from reference TRBV15 and TRBJ2-1, reads DAMVIQNPRYQVTQFGKPVTLSCSQTLNHNVMYWYQQKSSQAPKLLFHYYDKDFNNEADTPDNFQSRRPNTSFCFLDIRSPGLGDTAMYLCATSGLGTGGSWRQGEQFFGPGTRLTVL.

The gene calls are TRBV28 and TRBJ1-5; 11 nucleotides match TRBD1. Trimming cost V 5 bases and J 11 bases; bases outside gene matches: 17. Germline V gene sequence: CDR1 MDHEN, CDR2 SYDVKM. The CDR3 is 17 residues long. In DNA, the CDR3 is TGTGCCAGCAGTCCCCTCGGGACAGGGGGTAGCGGGGAGGCCCAGCATTTT. It encodes CASSPLGTGGSGEAQHF.

The genes are TRBV7-2 and TRBJ2-3; 7 bases are a match to TRBD2. Germline-derived CDR1 and CDR2 are SGHTA and FQGNSA. The CDR3 consists of 14 residues. V shed 5 bases, J shed 6 bases, and the junction held 8 bases outside the gene matches. CDR3 in DNA: TGTGCCAGCAGCAGACTAGCCCATGGGGATACGCAGTATTTT. It yields the protein CASSRLAHGDTQYF.

The chain is built from TRBV7-2 and TRBJ1-1, with TRBD1 identical over 10 bases. The CDR3 contains 14 residues. In germline, CDR1 is SGHTA, CDR2 FQGNSA. The J segment lost 6 bases and the V segment lost 3 bases, leaving 4 bases of the junction unmatched. DNA for the CDR3: TGTGCCAGCAGCTTGGGGACAGGGGTCGCTGAAGCTTTCTTT. Translating it yields CASSLGTGVAEAFF.

The genes are TRBV30 and TRBJ1-5, with TRBD1 matching over 9 bases. V shed 2 bases and J 3 bases; nucleotides not matched to a gene: 5. The length of the CDR3 is 15 residues. CDR1 is GTSNPN, CDR2 SVGIG, per germline (reference sequence). The CDR3 DNA reads as TGTGCCTGGAGTCCCGGGACAGGGATCAATCAGCCCCAGCATTTT. Protein sequence: CAWSPGTGINQPQHF.

The V and J genes are TRBV7-2 and TRBJ2-3; D is possibly TRBD2 (5 bases). Germline V gene sequence: CDR1 SGHTA, CDR2 FQGNSA. CDR3 length: 15 amino acids. The V and J ends lost 2 bases and 3 bases respectively, with 12 bases between them. Here the CDR3 DNA reads TGTGCCAGCAGCTTAATGCTACTAGTTACAGATACGCAGTATTTT. Translation gives CASSLMLLVTDTQYF.

This sequence joins TRBV6-4 and TRBJ2-7, with TRBD1 identical over 9 bases. V shed 0 bases and J 5 bases; nucleotides not matched to a gene: 8. Germline CDR1 MRHNA, CDR2 SNTAGT. The CDR3 is made up of 16 amino acids. The CDR3 loop is CASSDSKQGAGHEQYF. CDR3 bases: TGTGCCAGCAGTGACTCGAAACAGGGGGCGGGTCACGAGCAGTACTTC.

The chain uses TRBV7-2 and TRBJ1-2; possible D gene TRBD1, 6 bases. This CDR3 region has 16 residues. Per the germline V gene, CDR1 is SGHTA and CDR2 is FQGNSA. Trimming cost V 1 base and J 4 bases, with 16 bases left between them. CDR3 sequence (DNA): TGTGCCAGCAGCTTAGAGGGGCGACAGGATCTCTATGGCTACACCTTC. As protein: CASSLEGRQDLYGYTF.

This chain uses TRBV6-2 or TRBV6-3 with TRBJ2-1, with TRBD2 matching 14 bases. This CDR3 has 16 residues. Trimming removed 0 bases from V and 9 bases from J; junction bases left unmatched: 4. Germline CDR1 reads MNHEY; CDR2 reads SVGEGT. This CDR3 reads CASSYSTSGGAAEQFF. In nucleotides, the CDR3 is TGTGCCAGCAGTTACTCGACTAGCGGGGGGGCAGCTGAGCAGTTCTTC.

This clone has a single count. The chain uses TRBV19 and TRBJ2-5; 9 nucleotides match TRBD2. V lost 5 bases, J lost 6 bases, and 4 bases stayed unmatched. The CDR3 consists of 13 residues. Germline CDR1 LNHDA, CDR2 SQIVND (reference sequence). CDR3 amino acids: CASSLGLAKTQYF. The CDR3 coding sequence is TGTGCCAGTAGTCTTGGACTAGCGAAGACCCAGTACTTC. The complete variable domain, with remaining parts taken from reference TRBV19 and TRBJ2-5, reads DGGITQSPKYLFRKEGQNVTLSCEQNLNHDAMYWYRQDPGQGLRLIYYSQIVNDFQKGDIAEGYSVSREKKESFPLTVTSAQKNPTAFYLCASSLGLAKTQYFGPGTRLLVL.

The chain carries TRBV10-3 and TRBJ1-2, with a possible D match to TRBD1 (5 bases). V was shortened by 9 bases and J by 1 base, with 9 bases between the two germline ends. This CDR3 has 12 amino acids. Germline assignment: CDR1 ENHRY and CDR2 SYGVKD. This CDR3 reads CAILQGNYGYTF. The CDR3 DNA follows: TGTGCCATACTGCAGGGTAACTATGGCTACACCTTC.

There are a few counts of this clone. The chain employs TRBV10-3 and TRBJ2-3, with D maybe TRBD2 (7 bases). Germline CDR1 and CDR2: ENHRY and SYGVKD. CDR3 length equals 15 residues. Trimming stripped 3 bases from V and 5 bases from J, with 15 bases between. The DNA for the CDR3 is TGTGCCATCAGTGATTCTCGGGGGGCAATAGATACGCAGTATTTT. Protein product: CAISDSRGAIDTQYF.

The chain combines TRBV6-5 with TRBJ1-1; TRBD1 matches 7 bases. The CDR3 is 14 residues long. After removal of 4 bases from V and 5 bases from J, the junction contained 7 bases not matched to a gene. Germline lookup yields CDR1 MNHEY and CDR2 SVGAGI. CDR3 nucleotides: TGTGCCAGCAGTTCCCGACAGGGCGGGACTGAAGCTTTCTTT. Residues: CASSSRQGGTEAFF.

The chain joins TRBV25-1 to TRBJ2-1, with D unclear. Germline CDR1 is MGHDK and CDR2 is SYGVNS. V was trimmed by 4 bases and J by 3 bases, leaving 10 bases between them. The CDR3 contains 14 residues. The chain's CDR3 is CASSVSPLYNEQFF. The DNA for the CDR3 is TGTGCCAGCAGTGTTAGCCCACTCTACAATGAGCAGTTCTTC.

This clone was found a few times. Its ends do not fully match the called genes, so a read error is possible. The rearrangement links TRBV6-2 or TRBV6-3 to TRBJ2-3; 8 nucleotides align to TRBD2. Per the germline V gene, CDR1 is MNHEY and CDR2 is SVGEGT. CDR3 length equals 15 residues. The DNA for the CDR3 is TGTGCCAGCAGTTACTCATGGACTAGCAGAGATACGCAGTATTTT. Encoded protein: CASSYSWTSRDTQYF.

The chain couples TRBV2 to TRBJ1-5, with 10 nucleotides matching TRBD1. The germline gives CDR1 SNHLY, CDR2 FYNNEI. This CDR3 has 16 amino acids. Losses at the gene ends were 6 bases for V and 4 bases for J; bases not matched to a gene: 9. CDR3 region: CASRAGQGISNQPQHF. CDR3 sequence (DNA): TGTGCCAGCAGGGCGGGACAGGGGATTAGTAATCAGCCCCAGCATTTT.